The source of this T cell receptor (beta chain) is a study of radiotherapy plus CTLA-4 blockade in lung cancer. Chemo-refractory metastatic non-small-cell lung cancer patients received focal radiation with ipilimumab CTLA-4 blockade. Profiled with immunoSEQ multiplex PCR; TCRdb holds only in-frame clones, not every one. This repertoire shows some 50,000 clones, more than 60% found once; its top ten account for 2.5% to 3.5%. Per germline, CDR1 MNHEY and CDR2 SVGAGI. V was trimmed by 3 bases and J by 2 bases, leaving 5 bases between them. The CDR3 loop spans 12 amino acids. The receptor comes from a human donor with non-small cell lung cancer who had a partial response to radiotherapy plus ipilimumab. The J gene is TRBJ2-7, the V gene TRBV6-5, with D hard to call. Sequenced material: peripheral blood, taken from a patient treated with radiotherapy plus ipilimumab. CDR3 nucleotide sequence: TGTGCCAGCAGTTATGGGCCCTACGAGCAGTACTTC. The encoded protein is CASSYGPYEQYF.